This T cell receptor beta chain was profiled in a study of control samples from healthy donors and cancer patients. This clone was observed a few times. The CDR3 has 18 amino acids. Looked up from germline, CDR1 is LGHNA and CDR2 is YNFKEQ. The V end was cut by 0 bases, the J end by 2 bases, with 17 bases between. The repertoire was sequenced with immunoSEQ multiplex PCR; TCRdb's copy has only in-frame clones and lacks some. This sample has nearly 200,000 clones, with about 89% found just once. The receptor was isolated from a young man in good health. The V gene is TRBV4-2, the J gene TRBJ1-3; D remains ambiguous. Sequenced: blood. The CDR3 protein is CASSQDKGIGQAGNTIYF. CDR3 in DNA: TGTGCCAGCAGCCAAGATAAGGGAATCGGCCAGGCTGGAAACACCATATATTTT.